Listed below are T cell receptor beta chains from one sample, sequenced in a study of cytomegalovirus exposure and HLA in healthy donors. The data were produced by immunoSEQ multiplex PCR, yet TCRdb's version contains in-frame clones alone and is incomplete. The sample holds roughly 190,000 clones, approximately 86% seen once. Material: PBMCs. The receptors were gathered from a man under 40 in good health and CMV-seropositive. CDR3s include the opening cysteine and the closing phenylalanine or tryptophan. The D gene is left open where the match is weak.

CASRDRLASTDTQYF,TRBJ2-3,TRBD1,TRBV6-5
CASSEVETASLTDTQYF,TRBJ2-3,.,TRBV6-1
CASSFYRVSNTGELFF,TRBJ2-2,.,TRBV5-6
CASSLDGYPGGRETQYF,TRBJ2-5,.,TRBV7-3
CASSQGKGTEAFF,TRBJ1-1,.,TRBV18
CASSPSGRAADTQYF,TRBJ2-3,TRBD2,TRBV7-3
CASSPYPLPRSRGNTDTQYF,TRBJ2-3,.,TRBV28
CAIRTESSGANVLTF,TRBJ2-6,.,TRBV6-1
CASRMDTLRETQYF,TRBJ2-5,.,TRBV6-1
CSAQSFYEQYF,TRBJ2-7,.,TRBV20-1
CASSLSAGGASGELFF,TRBJ2-2,TRBD1,TRBV7-9
CASSLAGTSQPQHF,TRBJ1-5,.,TRBV11-2
CASSGRQALNEQFF,TRBJ2-1,.,TRBV2
CARSGSLGQYF,TRBJ2-7,.,TRBV5-3
CASSSPGTDYVTGELFF,TRBJ2-2,TRBD1,TRBV4-2
CASATNVNTEAFF,TRBJ1-1,.,TRBV7-9
CASRTGTGIGYTF,TRBJ1-2,TRBD1,TRBV2
CSRGGAYEQYF,TRBJ2-7,.,TRBV20-1
CASFGSGNTIYF,TRBJ1-3,.,TRBV27
CASSSLSPSYEQYF,TRBJ2-7,.,TRBV7-8
CSARTGDTQYF,TRBJ2-3,.,TRBV20-1
CASSYERTNNEQFF,TRBJ2-1,.,TRBV6-5
CASSALGRNTEAFF,TRBJ1-1,.,TRBV6-1
CASKTGTGVLYNEQFF,TRBJ2-1,TRBD1,TRBV28
CASSPPGAANYGYTF,TRBJ1-2,.,TRBV9
CASSSGGANVLTF,TRBJ2-6,.,TRBV7-3
CASSVGGRRYEQFF,TRBJ2-1,.,TRBV9
CASSDVRESFYNEQFF,TRBJ2-1,.,TRBV2
CASSHPAASGQETQYF,TRBJ2-5,TRBD2,TRBV4-1
CAISETGTGLNGYTF,TRBJ1-2,TRBD1,TRBV10-3
CSVEDQSVLEQFF,TRBJ2-1,.,TRBV29-1
CASTLQGARTEAFF,TRBJ1-1,TRBD1,TRBV7-2